Below, one T cell receptor beta chain is given with its context. No antigen is known for it. This record comes from a study of shared clonotypes between healthy human individuals. Study summary: A couple of female and three male donors aged 18 to 49 were enrolled.

General study findings and limits: Some clonotypes were shared by all four sorted-subset donors, while others were not shared. The non-shared ones had lower generation probabilities than the shared ones.

Deep level was the assay's run setting. Repertoires were generated with immunoSEQ multiplex PCR, while TCRdb's copy carries only in-frame clones and drops some. The data contain under 2,000,000 clones, approximately 94% of them singletons. CD45RO-negative, CCR7-positively selected cells formed the naive CD8 fraction, excluding terminally differentiated effector memory CD45RA+ cells. The CDR3 extends over 12 amino acids. CDR1 and CDR2 from the germline V gene are SSHAT and FNYEAQ (reference sequence). The sequencing sample was made of naive CD8+ T cells sorted from blood. This chain joins TRBV7-7 and TRBJ2-1; TRBD2 matches at 9 bases. This clonotype was sampled from a young man in good health. This chain's CDR3 is CASGGVGNEQFF. The CDR3 DNA sequence: TGTGCTAGCGGGGGAGTCGGCAATGAGCAGTTCTTC.